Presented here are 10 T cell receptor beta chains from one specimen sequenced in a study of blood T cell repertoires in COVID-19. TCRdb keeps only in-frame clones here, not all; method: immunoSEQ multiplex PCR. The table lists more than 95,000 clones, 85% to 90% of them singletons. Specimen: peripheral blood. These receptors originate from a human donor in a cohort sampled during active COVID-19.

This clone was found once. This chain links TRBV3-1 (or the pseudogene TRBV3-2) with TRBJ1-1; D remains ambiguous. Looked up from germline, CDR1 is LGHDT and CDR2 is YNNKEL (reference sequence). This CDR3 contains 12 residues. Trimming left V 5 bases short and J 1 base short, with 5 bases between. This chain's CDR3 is CASSTKNTEAFF. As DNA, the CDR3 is TGTGCCAGCAGCACTAAGAACACTGAAGCTTTCTTT.

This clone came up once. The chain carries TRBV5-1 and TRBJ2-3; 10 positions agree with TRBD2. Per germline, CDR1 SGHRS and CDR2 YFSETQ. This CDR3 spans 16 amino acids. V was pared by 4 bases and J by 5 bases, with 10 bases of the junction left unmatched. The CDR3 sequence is CASSPVLAGVGDTQYF. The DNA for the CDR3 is TGCGCCAGCAGCCCCGTTCTAGCGGGAGTTGGAGATACGCAGTATTTT.

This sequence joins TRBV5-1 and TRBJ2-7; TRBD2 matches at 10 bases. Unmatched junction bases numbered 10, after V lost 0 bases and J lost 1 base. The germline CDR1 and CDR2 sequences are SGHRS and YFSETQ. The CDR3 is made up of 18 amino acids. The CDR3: CASSLEASGSPRSYEQYF. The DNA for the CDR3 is TGCGCCAGCAGCTTGGAGGCTAGCGGGAGTCCAAGGTCCTACGAGCAGTACTTC.

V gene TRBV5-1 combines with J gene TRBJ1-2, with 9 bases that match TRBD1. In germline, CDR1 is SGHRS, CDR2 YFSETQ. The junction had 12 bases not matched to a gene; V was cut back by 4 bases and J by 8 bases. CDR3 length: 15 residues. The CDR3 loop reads CASSLRTGARWGYTF. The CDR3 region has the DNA TGCGCCAGCAGCCTGCGGACAGGGGCCCGGTGGGGCTACACCTTC. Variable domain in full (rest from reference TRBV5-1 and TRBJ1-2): KAGVTQTPRYLIKTRGQQVTLSCSPISGHRSVSWYQQTPGQGLQFLFEYFSETQRNKGNFPGRFSGRQFSNSRSEMNVSTLELGDSALYLCASSLRTGARWGYTFGSGTRLTVV.

This chain's CDR3 is CASVWGQGFGSGNTIYF. The DNA for the CDR3 is TGTGCCAGCGTTTGGGGACAGGGTTTTGGTTCTGGAAACACCATATATTTT. The J gene is TRBJ1-3, the V gene TRBV10-3, with TRBD1 identical over 9 bases. The CDR3 contains 17 residues. Per the germline V gene, CDR1 is ENHRY and CDR2 is SYGVKD. Trimming removed 10 bases from V and 1 base from J; junction bases left unmatched: 14.

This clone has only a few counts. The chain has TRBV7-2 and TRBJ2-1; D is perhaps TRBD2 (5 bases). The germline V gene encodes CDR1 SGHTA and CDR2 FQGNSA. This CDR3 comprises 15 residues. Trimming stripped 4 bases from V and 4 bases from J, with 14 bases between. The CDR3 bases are TGTGCCAGCAGCTCGACCGAAGGACTTTACAATGAGCAGTTCTTC. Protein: CASSSTEGLYNEQFF.

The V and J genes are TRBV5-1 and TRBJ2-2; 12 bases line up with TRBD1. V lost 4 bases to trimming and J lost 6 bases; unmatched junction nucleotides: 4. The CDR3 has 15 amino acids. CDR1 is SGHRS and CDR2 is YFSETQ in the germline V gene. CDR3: CASSGDRGRPGELFF. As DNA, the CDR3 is TGCGCCAGCAGCGGGGACAGGGGGCGCCCCGGGGAGCTGTTTTTT.

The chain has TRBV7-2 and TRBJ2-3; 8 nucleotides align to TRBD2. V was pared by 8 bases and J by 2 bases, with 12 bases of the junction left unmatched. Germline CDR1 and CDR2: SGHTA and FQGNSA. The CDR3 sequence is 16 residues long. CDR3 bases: TGTGCCAGCCTTGGGTGGCGGGGGGTCGCCACAGATACGCAGTATTTT. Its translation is CASLGWRGVATDTQYF.

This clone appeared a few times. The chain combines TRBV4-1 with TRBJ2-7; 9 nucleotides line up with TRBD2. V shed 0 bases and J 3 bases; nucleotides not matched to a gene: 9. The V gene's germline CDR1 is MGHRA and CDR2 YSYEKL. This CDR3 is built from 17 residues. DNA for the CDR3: TGCGCCAGCAGCCAAGAACCCCCTAGCGGGACCCTCTACGAGCAGTACTTC. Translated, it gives CASSQEPPSGTLYEQYF.

The CDR3 reads CASSLEDRVGYGYTF. CDR3 in DNA: TGTGCCAGCAGCTTAGAAGACAGGGTGGGCTATGGCTACACCTTC. V is TRBV11-2 and J is TRBJ1-2; 7 nucleotides match TRBD1. Trimming cost V 0 bases and J 4 bases; bases outside gene matches: 5. CDR3 length: 15 residues. Germline values: CDR1 SGHAT, CDR2 FQNNGV.